The 3 T cell receptor beta chains below come from one sample, sequenced in a study of neurological immune-mediated disorders. Using its own MiXCR run on the 5' RACE reads, TCRdb lists one record per CDR3 protein. The table has tens of thousands of distinct CDR3 sequences, over 3.5% seen once. The specimen sequenced was CD4+ T cells from blood. The receptors shown here come from a woman aged 40 to 50 with multiple sclerosis.

This clonotype has at least ten counts. The chain employs TRBV4-1 and TRBJ1-1; no reliable D call. The CDR3 is made up of 14 amino acids. Germline CDR1 reads MGHRA; CDR2 reads YSYEKL. V lost 3 bases, J lost 4 bases, and 12 bases lay in between. The CDR3 region is CASSQRSGATEAFF. CDR3 bases: TGCGCCAGCAGCCAGCGATCGGGAGCCACTGAAGCTTTCTTT.

In this sample, this clonotype turned up many times. V gene TRBV3-1 combines with J gene TRBJ2-7; perhaps TRBD2 as D (5 bases). The CDR3 loop spans 15 amino acids. V gave up 1 base and J gave up 6 bases, with 16 bases separating them. From germline, CDR1 is LGHDT and CDR2 YNNKEL (reference sequence). The CDR3 is CASSQGEWFRSEQYF. In DNA, the CDR3 is TGTGCCAGCAGCCAAGGGGAGTGGTTTCGAAGCGAGCAGTACTTC.

This clonotype was detected many times. The rearrangement uses TRBV6-6 and TRBJ2-3, with D possibly being TRBD2 (7 bases). V dropped 8 bases and J dropped 4 bases, with 19 bases sitting between them. CDR3 length: 15 amino acids. Germline CDR1 reads MNHNY; CDR2 reads SVGAGI (reference sequence). CDR3 nucleotide sequence: TGTGCCAGCCTCTCCGAGGGGGGGGTCTCAGATACGCAGTATTTT. Translating gives CASLSEGGVSDTQYF.